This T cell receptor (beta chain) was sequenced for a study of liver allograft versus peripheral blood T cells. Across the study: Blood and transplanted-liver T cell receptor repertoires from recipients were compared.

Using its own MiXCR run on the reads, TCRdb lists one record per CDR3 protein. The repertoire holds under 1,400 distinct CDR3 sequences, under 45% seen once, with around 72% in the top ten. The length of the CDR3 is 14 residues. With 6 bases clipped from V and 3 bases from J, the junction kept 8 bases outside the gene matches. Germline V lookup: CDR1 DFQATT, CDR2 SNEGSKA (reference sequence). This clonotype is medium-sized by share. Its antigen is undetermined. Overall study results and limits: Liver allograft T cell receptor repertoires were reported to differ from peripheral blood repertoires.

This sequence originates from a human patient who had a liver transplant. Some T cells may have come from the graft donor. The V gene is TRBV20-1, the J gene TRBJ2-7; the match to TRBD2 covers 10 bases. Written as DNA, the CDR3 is TGCAGTGCCCATAGTGGGACTAGCGTCTACGAGCAGTACTTC. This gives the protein CSAHSGTSVYEQYF.